The following is a T cell receptor beta chain sequence with its context. Germline-derived CDR1 and CDR2 are MNHEY and SVGAGI. J gave up 6 bases and V 7 bases, and 12 bases lay outside the gene matches. The CDR3 runs 15 residues. These data belong to a study of blood T cell repertoires in COVID-19. The wider study: T cells, B-cell-depleted T cells, or PBMCs supplied cDNA or gDNA.

Authors' methods: Researchers report that nucleated cell counts were estimated from reference gene primer amplification. Produced via immunoSEQ multiplex PCR; TCRdb's table is partial and in-frame only. V and J calls and clone size are as listed in that table; D and trimming were resolved from the DNA. This sample yields about 270,000 clones, of which approximately 77% are seen a single time; roughly 3.1% belongs to the top ten. The sequence was collected from a woman younger than 30 with acute or convalescent COVID-19. V gene TRBV6-5 combines with J gene TRBJ2-7; TRBD1 matches at 10 bases. Sequencing was performed on peripheral blood. This chain's CDR3 is CASIPGWDRGGEQYF. The CDR3 nucleotides read TGTGCCAGCATCCCCGGATGGGACAGGGGTGGCGAGCAGTACTTC.